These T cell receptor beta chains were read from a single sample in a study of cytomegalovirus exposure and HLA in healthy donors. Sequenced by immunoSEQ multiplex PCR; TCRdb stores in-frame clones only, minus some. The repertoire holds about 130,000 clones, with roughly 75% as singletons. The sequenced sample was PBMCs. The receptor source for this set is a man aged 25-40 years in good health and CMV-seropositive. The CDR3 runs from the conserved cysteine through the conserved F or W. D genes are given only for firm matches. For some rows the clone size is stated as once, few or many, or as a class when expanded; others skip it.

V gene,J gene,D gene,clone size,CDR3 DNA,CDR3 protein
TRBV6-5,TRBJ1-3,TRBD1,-,TGTGCCAGCCGGGGACAGGGCAGCTCTGGAAACACCATATATTTT,CASRGQGSSGNTIYF
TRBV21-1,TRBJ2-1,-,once,TGTGCCAGCAGCAAAATTTTGACTAGCGGGAAAGATGAGCAGTTCTTC,CASSKILTSGKDEQFF
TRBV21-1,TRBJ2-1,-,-,TGTGCCAGCAGCGGAATAGCGGGAGAGAATGAGCAGTTCTTC,CASSGIAGENEQFF
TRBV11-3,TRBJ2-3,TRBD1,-,TGTGCCCGAGAAGGGACAGGGGAGTGCTCAGATACGCAGTATTTT,CAREGTGECSDTQYF
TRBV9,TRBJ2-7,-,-,TGTGCCAGCAGCGTAGAAGCTAGCAGCTTATCCGAGCAGTACTTC,CASSVEASSLSEQYF
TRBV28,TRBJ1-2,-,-,TGTGCCAGCACCCTCCGGGTTTCGGGGTGGGATGGCTACACCTTC,CASTLRVSGWDGYTF
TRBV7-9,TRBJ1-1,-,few,TGTTCCAGTAAGGGAGGGGCTGAAGCTTTCTTT,CSSKGGAEAFF
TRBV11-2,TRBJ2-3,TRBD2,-,TGTGCCAGCAGCCACTACTCCCGTACTAGCGGAGATCCCCCAGATACGCAGTATTTT,CASSHYSRTSGDPPDTQYF
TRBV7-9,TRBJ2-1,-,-,TGTGCCAGCAGCCCCAGCGGAAGGAGCTCCTACAATGAGCAGTTCTTC,CASSPSGRSSYNEQFF
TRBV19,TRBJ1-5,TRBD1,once,TGTGCCAGTAGTTGGGAGAAACAGGGGGTCCGAGTTCAGCCCCAGCATTTT,CASSWEKQGVRVQPQHF
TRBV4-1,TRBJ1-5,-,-,TGCGCCAGCAGTCATGGGAGCGGGGGCGATCAGCCCCAGCATTTT,CASSHGSGGDQPQHF
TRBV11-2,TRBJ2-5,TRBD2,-,TGTGCCAGCAGCCCGAGCCTAGCGGGAGTCCAAGAGACCCAGTACTTC,CASSPSLAGVQETQYF
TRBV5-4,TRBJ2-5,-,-,TGTGCCAGCAGCTTGGTAGGGGCCATGAAGACCCAGTACTTC,CASSLVGAMKTQYF
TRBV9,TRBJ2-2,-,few,TGTGCCAGCAGCCCCCGGACTGCGAACACCGGGGAGCTGTTTTTT,CASSPRTANTGELFF
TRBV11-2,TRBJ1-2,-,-,TGTGCCAGCAGCTCGCTCAGGGGTAGCTATGGCTACACCTTC,CASSSLRGSYGYTF
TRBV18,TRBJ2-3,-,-,TGTGCCAGCTCACCCCTCGGTGCGTACACAGATACGCAGTATTTT,CASSPLGAYTDTQYF
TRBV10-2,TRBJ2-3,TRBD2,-,TGCGCCAGCAGTGAGGGAGGCGGGAGGGGGATGGATACGCAGTATTTT,CASSEGGGRGMDTQYF
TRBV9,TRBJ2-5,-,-,TGTGCCAGCAGCGTAGGAGGGACAGGGTTAGCGGGGGTCGGGGAGACCCAGTACTTC,CASSVGGTGLAGVGETQYF
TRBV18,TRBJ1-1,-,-,TGTGCCAGCTCAGGAGGGCAGAACACTGAAGCTTTCTTT,CASSGGQNTEAFF
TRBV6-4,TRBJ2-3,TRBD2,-,TGTGCCAGCAGTCTACTAGCGGGATCTCTCGGTACGCAGTATTTT,CASSLLAGSLGTQYF
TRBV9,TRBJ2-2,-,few,TGTGCCAGCAGCCCACGGGAGAACGGGGAGCTGTTTTTT,CASSPRENGELFF
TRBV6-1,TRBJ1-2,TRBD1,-,TGTGCCAGCAGCCCCCTCGGACAGGGCACGGGCTACACCTTC,CASSPLGQGTGYTF
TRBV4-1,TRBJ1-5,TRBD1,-,TGCGCCAGCAGCCAAGGGGACAGTCCCATAGGGGCCCAGCATTTT,CASSQGDSPIGAQHF
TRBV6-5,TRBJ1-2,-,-,TGTGCCAGCAGCCCTCTGGGGGGTAGAAAGTATGGCTACACCTTC,CASSPLGGRKYGYTF
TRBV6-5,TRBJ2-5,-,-,TGTGCCAGCATTGCCCCGGGACTCCCGCGGGAGACCCAGTACTTC,CASIAPGLPRETQYF
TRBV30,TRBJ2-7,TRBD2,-,TGTGCCTCCAGACTAGCGGGAAGCTACGAGCAGTACTTC,CASRLAGSYEQYF
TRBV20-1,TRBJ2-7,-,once,TGCAGTGCTAGAGTCCGCGACGAGCAGTACTTC,CSARVRDEQYF
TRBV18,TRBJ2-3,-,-,TGTGCCAGCTCACCACCGGGGAGTGCAGCTGGCGCAGATACGCAGTATTTT,CASSPPGSAAGADTQYF
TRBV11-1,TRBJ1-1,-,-,TGTGCCAGCAGCCTGACACCGAACACTGAAGCTTTCTTT,CASSLTPNTEAFF
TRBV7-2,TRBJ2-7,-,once,TGTGCCAGCAGCCCTGGTTGGGGCCTCGAGCAGTACTTC,CASSPGWGLEQYF
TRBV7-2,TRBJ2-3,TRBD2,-,TGTGCCAGCACCATAGCGGGAGGGCGCACAGATACGCAGTATTTT,CASTIAGGRTDTQYF
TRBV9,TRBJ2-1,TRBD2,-,TGTGCCAGCAGCGTAGATATTAGCGGGAATACTGGTCATGAGCAGTTCTTC,CASSVDISGNTGHEQFF
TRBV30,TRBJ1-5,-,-,TGTGCCTGGAGTGTACCAGGAGGACAGCCCCAGCATTTT,CAWSVPGGQPQHF
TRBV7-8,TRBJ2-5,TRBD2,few,TGTGCCAGCAGCTTAGATGTGCGGGAGGACCCAATGTACTTC,CASSLDVREDPMYF
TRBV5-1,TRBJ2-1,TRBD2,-,TGCGCCAGCAGCACCCGACTAGCGGGAGGCAGACGTGAGCAGTTCTTC,CASSTRLAGGRREQFF
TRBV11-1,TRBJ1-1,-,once,TGTGCCAGCAGCTTAGCGTTCATGAACACTGAAGCTTTCTTT,CASSLAFMNTEAFF
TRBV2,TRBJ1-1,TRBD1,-,TGTGCCAGCAGTGAACTAGGGGGCGGGTTACTGGACACTGAAGCTTTCTTT,CASSELGGGLLDTEAFF
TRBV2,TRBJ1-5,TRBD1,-,TGTGCCTGGACAGGGAGGAGCAATCAGCCCCAGCATTTT,CAWTGRSNQPQHF
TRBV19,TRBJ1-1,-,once,TGTGCCAGTAGTATTTCGTCGGGGTACACTGAAGCTTTCTTT,CASSISSGYTEAFF
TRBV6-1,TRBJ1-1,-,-,TGTGCCAGCAGTGGGGAGGGATCGGGGGCATGGACTGAAGCTTTCTTT,CASSGEGSGAWTEAFF
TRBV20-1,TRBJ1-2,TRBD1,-,TGCAGTGCTCGGCAGGGGGGAGGCTACACCTTC,CSARQGGGYTF
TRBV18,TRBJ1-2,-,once,TGTGCCAGCTCAGTCGTTCGGGGTGAGGATGGCTACACCTTC,CASSVVRGEDGYTF
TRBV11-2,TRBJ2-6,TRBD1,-,TGTGCCAGCAGTCTAGCCACAGGGGCAAGCTCTGGGGCCAACGTCCTGACTTTC,CASSLATGASSGANVLTF
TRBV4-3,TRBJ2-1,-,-,TGCGCCAGCAGCCGAGGAGGGCCTTCTGAGCAGTTCTTC,CASSRGGPSEQFF
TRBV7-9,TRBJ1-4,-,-,TGTGCCAGCAGCGCGAAACAGGGCACTAATGAAAAACTGTTTTTT,CASSAKQGTNEKLFF
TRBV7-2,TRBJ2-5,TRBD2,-,TGTGCCAGCAGCTTAGTGGGACTAGCGGGTTGGGAGACCCAGTACTTC,CASSLVGLAGWETQYF
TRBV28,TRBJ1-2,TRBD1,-,TGTGCCAGCTGCCAGGGGGGCTCTAACTATGGCTACACCTTC,CASCQGGSNYGYTF
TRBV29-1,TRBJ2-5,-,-,TGCAGCGTTGAAGATATGACATTTCAAGAGACCCAGTACTTC,CSVEDMTFQETQYF
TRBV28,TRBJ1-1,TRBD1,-,TGTGCCAGCAGTTTGCCCACACTGGGACAGAAGAACACTGAAGCTTTCTTT,CASSLPTLGQKNTEAFF
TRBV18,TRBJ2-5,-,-,TGTGCCAGCTCACCCGGAGGTCCGGAGACCCAGTACTTC,CASSPGGPETQYF